The T cell receptor beta chain described here comes from a study of blood T cell repertoires in COVID-19. From germline, CDR1 is LNHDA and CDR2 SQIVND (reference sequence). V dropped 7 bases and J dropped 5; count of bases not matched to a gene: 10. This CDR3 comprises 14 residues. Profiling relied on immunoSEQ multiplex PCR, and the TCRdb table lists in-frame clones only, not all of them. The data show under 200,000 clones, approximately 91% seen once. V and J are TRBV19 and TRBJ1-1; the match to TRBD1 covers 7 bases. The sample consisted of peripheral blood. The clonotype originates from an older man with active or convalescent COVID-19. The CDR3 bases are TGTGCCAGTACCGGGACAGCCTCGAGGACTGAAGCTTTCTTT. Protein product: CASTGTASRTEAFF.